This note documents a single TCR beta chain sequence. The sample originates from a study of control samples from healthy donors and cancer patients. Trimming took off 2 bases at V and 4 bases at J, with 20 bases between the two ends. The CDR3 length is 17 residues. Germline CDR1 reads MNHEY; CDR2 reads SMNVEV (reference sequence). The method was immunoSEQ multiplex PCR; TCRdb's version includes in-frame clones alone and lacks a portion of them. The sample yields over 150,000 clones, around 90% seen once. The genes are TRBV27 and TRBJ1-1, with D perhaps matching TRBD1 (6 bases). The sequence was obtained from a woman aged 45-65 years in good health. The material sequenced was blood. The CDR3 region has the DNA TGTGCCAGCAGTTTAGGCCGGGAGGGAGCCAGGGGCACTGAAGCTTTCTTT. Translation gives CASSLGREGARGTEAFF.